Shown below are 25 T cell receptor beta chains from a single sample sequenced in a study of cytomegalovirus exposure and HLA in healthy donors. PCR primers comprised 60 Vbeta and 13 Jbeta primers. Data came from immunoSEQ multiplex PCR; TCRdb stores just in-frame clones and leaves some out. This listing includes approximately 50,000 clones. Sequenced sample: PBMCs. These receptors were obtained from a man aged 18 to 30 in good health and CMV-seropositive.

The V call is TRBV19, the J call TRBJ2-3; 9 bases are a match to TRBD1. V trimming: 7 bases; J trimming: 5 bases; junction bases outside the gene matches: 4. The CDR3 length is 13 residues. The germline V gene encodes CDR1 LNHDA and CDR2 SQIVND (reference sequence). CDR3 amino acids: CASNRGREDTQYF. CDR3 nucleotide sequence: TGTGCCAGTAACAGGGGGCGAGAAGATACGCAGTATTTT.

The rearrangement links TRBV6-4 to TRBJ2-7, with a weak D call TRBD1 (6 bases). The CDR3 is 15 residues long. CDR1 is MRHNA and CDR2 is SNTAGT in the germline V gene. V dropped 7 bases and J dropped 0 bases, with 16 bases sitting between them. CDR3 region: CASILEGQFSYEQYF. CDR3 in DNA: TGTGCCAGCATCCTCGAGGGACAATTCTCCTACGAGCAGTACTTC.

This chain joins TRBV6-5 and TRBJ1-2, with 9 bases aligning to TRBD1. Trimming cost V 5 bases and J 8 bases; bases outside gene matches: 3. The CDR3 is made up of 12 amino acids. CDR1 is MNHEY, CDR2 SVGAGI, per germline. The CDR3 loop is CASSGTGYGYTF. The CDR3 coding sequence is TGTGCCAGCAGTGGGACAGGGTACGGCTACACCTTC.

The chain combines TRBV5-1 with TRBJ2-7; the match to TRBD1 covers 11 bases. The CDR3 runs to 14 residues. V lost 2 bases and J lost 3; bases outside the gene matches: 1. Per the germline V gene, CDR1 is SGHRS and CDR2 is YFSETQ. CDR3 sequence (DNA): TGCGCCAGCAGCTTCGGGACAGGGGGCTACGAGCAGTACTTC. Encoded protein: CASSFGTGGYEQYF. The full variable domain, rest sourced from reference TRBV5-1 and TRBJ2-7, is KAGVTQTPRYLIKTRGQQVTLSCSPISGHRSVSWYQQTPGQGLQFLFEYFSETQRNKGNFPGRFSGRQFSNSRSEMNVSTLELGDSALYLCASSFGTGGYEQYFGPGTRLTVT.

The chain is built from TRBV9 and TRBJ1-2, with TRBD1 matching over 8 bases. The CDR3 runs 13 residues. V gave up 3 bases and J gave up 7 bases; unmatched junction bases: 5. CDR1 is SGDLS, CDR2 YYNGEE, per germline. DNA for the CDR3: TGTGCCAGCAGCGCCCCAACAGGGGGTGGCTACACCTTC. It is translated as CASSAPTGGGYTF.

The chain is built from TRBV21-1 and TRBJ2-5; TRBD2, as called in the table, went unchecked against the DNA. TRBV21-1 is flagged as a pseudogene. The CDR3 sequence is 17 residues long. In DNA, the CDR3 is TGTGCCAGCAGCAAAGATAGGGGACCGGGACTGGAAGAGACCCAGTACTTC. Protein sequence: CASSKDRGPGLEETQYF.

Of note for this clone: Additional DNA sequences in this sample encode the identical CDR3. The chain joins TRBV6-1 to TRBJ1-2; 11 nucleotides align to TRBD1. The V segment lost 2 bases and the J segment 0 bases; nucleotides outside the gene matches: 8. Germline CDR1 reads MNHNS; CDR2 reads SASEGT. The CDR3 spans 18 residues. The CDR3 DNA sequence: TGTGCCAGCAGTGAATATTTTGGACAGGGGGCGTCTAACTATGGCTACACCTTC. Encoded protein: CASSEYFGQGASNYGYTF.

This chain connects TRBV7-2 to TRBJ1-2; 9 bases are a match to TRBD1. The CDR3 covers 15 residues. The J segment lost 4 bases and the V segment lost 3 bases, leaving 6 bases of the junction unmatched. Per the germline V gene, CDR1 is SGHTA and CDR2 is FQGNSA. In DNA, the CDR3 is TGTGCCAGCAGCTTTACAGGGGGCGGGAGCTATGGCTACACCTTC. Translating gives CASSFTGGGSYGYTF.

As DNA, the CDR3 is TGTGCCAGCTCCCCTCGGCAGGGGAGATATAGCAATCAGCCCCAGCATTTT. Translating it yields CASSPRQGRYSNQPQHF. This chain uses TRBV18 with TRBJ1-5; a possible D gene is TRBD1 (6 bases). The CDR3 has 17 amino acids. CDR1 is KGHSH and CDR2 is LQKENI in the germline V gene. Trimming took 6 bases from V and 0 from J, leaving 18 bases between them.

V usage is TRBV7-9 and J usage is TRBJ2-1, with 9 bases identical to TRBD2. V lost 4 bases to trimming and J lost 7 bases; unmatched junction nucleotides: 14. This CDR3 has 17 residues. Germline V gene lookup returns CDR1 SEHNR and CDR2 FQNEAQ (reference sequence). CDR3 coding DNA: TGTGCCAGCAGCTCGAGCGCGGGAGGGCCGGCGGGAAATGAGCAGTTCTTC. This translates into CASSSSAGGPAGNEQFF.

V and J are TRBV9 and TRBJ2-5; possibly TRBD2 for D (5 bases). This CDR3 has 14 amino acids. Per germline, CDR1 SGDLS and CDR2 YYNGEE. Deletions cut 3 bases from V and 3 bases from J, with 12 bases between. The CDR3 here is CASSDSDLEETQYF. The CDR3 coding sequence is TGTGCCAGCAGCGATAGCGACCTCGAAGAGACCCAGTACTTC.

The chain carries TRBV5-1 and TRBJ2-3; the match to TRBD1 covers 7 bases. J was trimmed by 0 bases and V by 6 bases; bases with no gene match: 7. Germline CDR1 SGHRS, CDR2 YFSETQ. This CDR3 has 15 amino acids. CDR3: CASNRGPPSTDTQYF. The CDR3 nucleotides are TGCGCCAGCAACAGGGGTCCCCCTAGCACAGATACGCAGTATTTT.

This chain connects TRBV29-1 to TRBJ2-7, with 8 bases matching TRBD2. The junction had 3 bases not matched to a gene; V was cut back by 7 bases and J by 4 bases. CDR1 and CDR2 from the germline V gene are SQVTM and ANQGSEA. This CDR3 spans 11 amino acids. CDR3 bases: TGCAGCGCGGGGGGGGAGTACGAGCAGTACTTC. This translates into CSAGGEYEQYF.

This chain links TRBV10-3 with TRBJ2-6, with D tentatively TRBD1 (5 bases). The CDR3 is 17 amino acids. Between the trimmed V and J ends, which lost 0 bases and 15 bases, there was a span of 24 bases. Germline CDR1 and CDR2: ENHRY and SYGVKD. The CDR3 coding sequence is TGTGCCATCAGTGAGTCGAAGACAGTCGTGCCTTCCTCCGGCCTGACTTTC. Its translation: CAISESKTVVPSSGLTF.

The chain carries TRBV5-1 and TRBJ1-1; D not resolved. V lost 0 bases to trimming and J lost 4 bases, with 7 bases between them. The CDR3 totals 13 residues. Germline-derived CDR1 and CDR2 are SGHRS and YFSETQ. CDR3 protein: CASSLDGSTEAFF. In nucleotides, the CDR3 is TGCGCCAGCAGCTTGGACGGGAGCACTGAAGCTTTCTTT.

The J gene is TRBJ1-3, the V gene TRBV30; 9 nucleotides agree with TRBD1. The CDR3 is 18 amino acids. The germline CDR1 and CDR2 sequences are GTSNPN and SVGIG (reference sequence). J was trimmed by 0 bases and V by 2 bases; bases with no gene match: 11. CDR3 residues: CAWSKFYRGRYSGNTIYF. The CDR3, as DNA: TGTGCCTGGAGTAAATTTTACAGGGGGCGTTACTCTGGAAACACCATATATTTT.

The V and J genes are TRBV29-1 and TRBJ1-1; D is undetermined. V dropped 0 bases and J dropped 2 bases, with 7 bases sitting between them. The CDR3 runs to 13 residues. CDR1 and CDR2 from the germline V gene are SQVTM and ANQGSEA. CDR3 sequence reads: CSVEDRGNTEAFF. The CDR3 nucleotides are TGCAGCGTTGAAGATCGAGGAAACACTGAAGCTTTCTTT.

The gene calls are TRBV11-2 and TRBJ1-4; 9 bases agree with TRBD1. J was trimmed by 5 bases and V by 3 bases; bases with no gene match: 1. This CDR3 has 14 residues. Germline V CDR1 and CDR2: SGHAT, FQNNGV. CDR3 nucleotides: TGTGCCAGCAGCTTCGGGACAGGGAATGAAAAACTGTTTTTT. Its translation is CASSFGTGNEKLFF.

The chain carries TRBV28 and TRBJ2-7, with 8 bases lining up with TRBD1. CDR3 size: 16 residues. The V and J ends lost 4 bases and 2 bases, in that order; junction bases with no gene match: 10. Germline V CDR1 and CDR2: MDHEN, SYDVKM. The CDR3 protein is CASSSAQGGKTYEQYF. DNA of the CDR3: TGTGCCAGCAGTTCCGCACAGGGGGGAAAGACCTACGAGCAGTACTTC.

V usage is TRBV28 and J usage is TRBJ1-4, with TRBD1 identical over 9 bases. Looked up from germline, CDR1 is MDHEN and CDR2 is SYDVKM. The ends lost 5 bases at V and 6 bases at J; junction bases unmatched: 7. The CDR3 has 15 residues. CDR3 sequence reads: CASSPEDRGYEKLFF. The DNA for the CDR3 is TGTGCCAGCAGTCCCGAGGACAGGGGATATGAAAAACTGTTTTTT.

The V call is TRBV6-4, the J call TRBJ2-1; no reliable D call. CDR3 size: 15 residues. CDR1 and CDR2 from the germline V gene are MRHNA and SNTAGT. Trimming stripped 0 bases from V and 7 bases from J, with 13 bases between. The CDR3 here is CASSDSPDEVNEQFF. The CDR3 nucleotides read TGTGCCAGCAGTGACTCGCCCGACGAGGTAAATGAGCAGTTCTTC.

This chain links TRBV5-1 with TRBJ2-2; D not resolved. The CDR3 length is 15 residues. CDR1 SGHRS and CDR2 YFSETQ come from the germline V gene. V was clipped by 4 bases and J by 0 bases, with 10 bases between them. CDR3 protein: CASSRVSPNTGELFF. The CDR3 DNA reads TGCGCCAGCAGCCGGGTCAGCCCGAACACCGGGGAGCTGTTTTTT.

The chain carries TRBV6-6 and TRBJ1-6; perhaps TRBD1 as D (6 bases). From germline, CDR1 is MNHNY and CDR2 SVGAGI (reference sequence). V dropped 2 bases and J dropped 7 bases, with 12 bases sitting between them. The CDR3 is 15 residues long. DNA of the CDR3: TGTGCCAGCAGTTACGGAGGCAGGGGCAATTCACCCCTCCACTTT. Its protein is CASSYGGRGNSPLHF.

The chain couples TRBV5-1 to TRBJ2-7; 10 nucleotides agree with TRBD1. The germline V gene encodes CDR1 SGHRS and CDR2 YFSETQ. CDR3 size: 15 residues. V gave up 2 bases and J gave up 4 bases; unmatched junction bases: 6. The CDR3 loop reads CASSFGQGVGYEQYF. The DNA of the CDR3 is TGCGCCAGCAGCTTCGGACAGGGGGTGGGGTACGAGCAGTACTTC.

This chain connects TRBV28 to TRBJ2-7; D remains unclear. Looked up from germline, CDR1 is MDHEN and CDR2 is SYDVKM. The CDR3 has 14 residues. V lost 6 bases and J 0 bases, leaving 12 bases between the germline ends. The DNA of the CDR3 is TGTGCCAGCAGGGATGTTAGGAGCTCCTACGAGCAGTACTTC. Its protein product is CASRDVRSSYEQYF.